The source of this T cell receptor beta chain is a study of T-cell memory formation after mild COVID-19 (dated by TCRdb to about 2021). About the full investigation: Most TCR sequence clusters were specific to one of the two donors. In a couple of donors, T-cell clones that expanded and contracted after mild COVID-19 were tracked by sequencing TCRalpha and TCRbeta repertoires over time. Two young, previously healthy adult volunteers made up the cohort, one male and one female.

Notes on this clonotype: No cognate antigen has been identified for it. Base qualities are missing; no much larger clone stands one base away.

Overall results and qualifications from the work: Some responding clones were detected in pre-infection memory, which suggested that pre-existing cross-reactive memory T cells had joined the SARS-CoV-2 response. The second-wave clones that peaked on day 37 were not confirmed to be SARS-CoV-2 specific. The study covered only a couple of mild cases, and larger cohorts including severe cases with pre-infection samples were considered necessary. Clones contracting from day 15 to 85 had balanced CD4/CD8 phenotypes, while a second wave expanding from day 15 to 37 was biased towards CD4+. Contracting CD4+ clones turned up mainly in the CM and EM memory subsets, whereas EMRA was where CD8+ clones were enriched.

PBMCs were isolated by Ficoll-Paque density gradient centrifugation. Reads for this sample came from an Illumina NovaSeq 6000. TCRalpha and TCRbeta cDNA libraries were constructed by 5'RACE with constant-segment primers, with sample barcodes and unique molecular identifiers being introduced. Trizol reagent was used to extract RNA from every sample. The libraries were amplified in two PCR steps, and the second step added a second sample barcode and Illumina TruSeq adapters. Sequencing of the libraries was done on an Illumina NovaSeq, producing 2 x 150 bp paired-end reads. In the paper's pipeline: The reads were demultiplexed and collapsed into UMI-guided consensus sequences using migec v1.2.7. Using mixcr v2.1.11, UMI consensuses were aligned to TRA and TRB V and J templates and then assembled into clonotypes. A clonotype was counted as expanded or contracted only when both edgeR and NoisET called the clonotype significant, with the noise models trained on biological replicates. For edgeR calls, the thresholds were a false discovery rate-adjusted p below 0.01 and a log2 fold-change of 1. As an exploratory analysis of dynamics, max-normalized trajectories of the 1000 most abundant clonotypes were examined by PCA with hierarchical clustering. Separately sequenced CD4+ and CD8+ repertoires were used to assign the CD4 or CD8 phenotype of responding clones. TCRdb reprocessed the public reads (quality trimming at Q25 with fastp, clone calling with MiXCR) and kept in-frame beta chains. Rows are combined by CDR3 protein, so each entry shows the most common genes and DNA. These V and J calls rely on TCRdb rather than the paper's analysis. This sample comprises under 700,000 distinct CDR3 sequences, roughly 20% of them detected only once. The ten largest clones take up around 13% of the sample.

The sample comprised PBMCs or a T cell subset sorted from them (not recorded which). This TCR came from an adult woman who had mild COVID-19 (a few samples of this study predate the infection). The sample titles of this study are shuffled in the database, so cell type and time point are left out; the donor was told from shared clones.

In nucleotides, the sequence is TGTGCCGTCAAGGTAGAAAACACCATATATTTT. The encoded protein is CAVKVENTIYF. The chain was built from TRBV7-9 and TRBJ1-3; no D gene can be assigned with confidence. Trimming removed 11 bases from V and 6 bases from J, leaving 11 bases between the germline ends. The germline V gene (reference sequence) sets CDR1 to SEHNR and CDR2 to FQNEAQ. The CDR3, from cysteine to phenylalanine, totals 11 residues. Just CDR3 DNA is preserved here, 33 bases in frame from base 1.